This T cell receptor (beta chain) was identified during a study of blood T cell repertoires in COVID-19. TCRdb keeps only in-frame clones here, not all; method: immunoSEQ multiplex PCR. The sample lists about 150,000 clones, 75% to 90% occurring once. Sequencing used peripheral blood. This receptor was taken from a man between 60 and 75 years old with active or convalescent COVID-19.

CDR3 sequence: CASFRGASLTGELFF. The CDR3 nucleotides are TGCGCCAGCTTCCGGGGGGCTAGCCTCACCGGGGAGCTGTTTTTT. This chain links TRBV5-1 with TRBJ2-2, with a tentative D call TRBD2 (7 bases). Trimming stripped 7 bases from V and 4 bases from J, with 17 bases between. The CDR3 extends over 15 amino acids. CDR1 and CDR2 (germline): SGHRS, YFSETQ.